The T cell receptor beta chain described here comes from a study of OX40 agonist ivuxolimab in advanced cancers. Between the trimmed V and J ends, which lost 1 base and 4 bases, there was a span of 13 bases. Germline CDR1 reads MNHEY; CDR2 reads SVGAGI. The CDR3 runs to 15 residues. The table lists this clone with a count of one. Only in-frame clones appear in the TCRdb table, and some are missing; sequencing was by immunoSEQ multiplex PCR. This sample has about 93,000 clones; around 90% occur once, and the top ten carry around 0.54%. The chain joins TRBV6-5 to TRBJ2-5; D may be TRBD1 or TRBD2 (6 bases each). This receptor was taken from an adult with an advanced solid tumor such as melanoma, head and neck, liver or kidney cancer. Sequenced material: CD4+ or CD8+ T cells sorted from blood, taken in a trial of the OX40 agonist ivuxolimab. CDR3 protein: CASSYYRGLGETQYF. The DNA for the CDR3 is TGTGCCAGCAGTTACTATCGGGGGCTCGGAGAGACCCAGTACTTC.